What follows are 18 T cell receptor beta chains derived from one specimen sequenced in a study of T cell responses to AZD1222 COVID-19 vaccine. TCRdb's table, derived via immunoSEQ multiplex PCR, lists solely in-frame clones and lacks some. The sample yields approximately 100,000 clones, almost 90% seen once. This specimen consisted of peripheral blood, obtained on day 0 of AZD1222 vaccination. The receptors originated from an adult in good health.

The gene calls are TRBV7-8 and TRBJ2-5; a possible D gene is TRBD2 (6 bases). The CDR3 has 14 residues. Germline loops: CDR1 SGHVS, CDR2 FQNEAQ. V was cut by 5 bases and J by 2 bases, with 12 bases left in between. The CDR3: CASSRLAVQETQYF. In nucleotides, the CDR3 is TGTGCCAGCAGCAGATTAGCGGTACAAGAGACCCAGTACTTC.

This chain connects TRBV5-6 to TRBJ2-7, with D tentatively TRBD2 (6 bases). There are 13 residues in the CDR3. The V and J ends lost 4 bases and 8 bases respectively, with 16 bases between them. Germline CDR1 is SGHDT and CDR2 is YYEEEE. The CDR3 coding sequence is TGTGCCAGCAGCGGGACTCCCCTTGATAAGCAGTACTTC. This codes for CASSGTPLDKQYF. Supplemented by reference TRBV5-6 and TRBJ2-7, the full variable domain reads DAGVTQSPTHLIKTRGQQVTLRCSPKSGHDTVSWYQQALGQGPQFIFQYYEEEERQRGNFPDRFSGHQFPNYSSELNVNALLLGDSALYLCASSGTPLDKQYFGPGTRLTVT.

This clone was detected only a few times. The chain employs TRBV25-1 and TRBJ2-6; no firm D call. Germline-derived CDR1 and CDR2 are MGHDK and SYGVNS. V gave up 4 bases and J gave up 0 bases, with 10 bases separating them. The CDR3 runs to 16 residues. CDR3 in DNA: TGTGCCAGCAGTGTCAAACTATTCTCTGGGGCCAACGTCCTGACTTTC. Translation gives CASSVKLFSGANVLTF.

On this clone: This sample includes further DNA sequences coding for the same CDR3. The chain is built from TRBV19 and TRBJ1-2; D is uncertain. The CDR3 consists of 13 residues. Trimming cost V 2 bases and J 2 bases, with 6 bases left between them. In germline, CDR1 is LNHDA, CDR2 SQIVND (reference sequence). CDR3 amino acids: CASSITGNYGYTF. CDR3 in DNA: TGTGCCAGTAGTATAACTGGGAACTATGGCTACACCTTC. The full variable domain, with the rest looked up from reference TRBV19 and TRBJ1-2, is DGGITQSPKYLFRKEGQNVTLSCEQNLNHDAMYWYRQDPGQGLRLIYYSQIVNDFQKGDIAEGYSVSREKKESFPLTVTSAQKNPTAFYLCASSITGNYGYTFGSGTRLTVV.

The rearrangement joins TRBV5-1 to TRBJ1-2, with TRBD1 matching over 12 bases. The CDR3 runs 15 residues. CDR1 and CDR2 from the germline V gene are SGHRS and YFSETQ. The ends lost 7 bases at V and 6 bases at J; junction bases unmatched: 10. The CDR3 nucleotides are TGCGCCAGCGGGCCGGGACAGGGGGCGCATCATGGCTACACCTTC. It codes for CASGPGQGAHHGYTF.

The gene calls are TRBV5-6 and TRBJ2-7, with TRBD1 identical over 8 bases. Trimming at V came to 5 bases and at J to 4 bases, leaving 5 bases not matched to a gene. This CDR3 is 13 amino acids long. CDR1 is SGHDT, CDR2 YYEEEE, per germline. The CDR3 region is CASRRDRSYEQYF. The CDR3 bases are TGTGCCAGCAGGAGGGACAGGAGTTACGAGCAGTACTTC.

The V gene is TRBV10-3, the J gene TRBJ2-3; TRBD2 matches at 8 bases. V trimming: 6 bases; J trimming: 0 bases; junction bases outside the gene matches: 11. The germline CDR1 and CDR2 sequences are ENHRY and SYGVKD. This CDR3 has 17 residues. For the CDR3, the DNA is TGTGCCATCAGGTCGGGGGGGTCCAAAAAAAGCACAGATACGCAGTATTTT. As protein: CAIRSGGSKKSTDTQYF.

This clone was counted between two and nine times. The chain is built from TRBV28 and TRBJ2-3; 7 bases are a match to TRBD2. Trimming cost V 6 bases and J 2 bases; bases outside gene matches: 5. CDR1 is MDHEN and CDR2 is SYDVKM in the germline V gene. The CDR3 consists of 14 residues. This CDR3 is CASRRAGLTDTQYF. The CDR3, as DNA: TGTGCCAGCAGGAGAGCGGGACTCACAGATACGCAGTATTTT.

The chain joins TRBV28 to TRBJ1-5; tentative D call: TRBD1 (6 bases). V was pared by 1 base and J by 2 bases, with 12 bases between. Germline lookup yields CDR1 MDHEN and CDR2 SYDVKM. The CDR3 length is 16 residues. The chain's CDR3 is CASSLFLGGGNQPQHF. DNA for the CDR3: TGTGCCAGCAGTTTATTTCTAGGGGGGGGCAATCAGCCCCAGCATTTT.

The V and J genes are TRBV7-3 and TRBJ2-1, with D maybe TRBD2 (5 bases). The V gene's germline CDR1 is SGHTA and CDR2 FQGTGA. This CDR3 has 12 amino acids. Trimming shortened V by 5 bases and J by 3 bases, and 5 bases separated the two germline ends. As DNA, the CDR3 is TGTGCCAGCAGCCGGGACTACAATGAGCAGTTCTTC. This sequence encodes CASSRDYNEQFF.

This chain uses TRBV28 with TRBJ1-5; D gene unclear. With 5 bases removed from V and 11 bases from J, the gap between germline ends came to 13 bases. CDR1 and CDR2 (germline): MDHEN, SYDVKM. The CDR3 has 12 residues. The CDR3 loop reads CASSVDPRSQHF. CDR3 sequence (DNA): TGTGCCAGCAGTGTTGATCCACGGTCCCAGCATTTT.

The chain recombines TRBV10-3 with TRBJ2-3; D uncertain. V gave up 2 bases and J gave up 2 bases, with 11 bases separating them. This CDR3 region has 15 residues. Germline V gives CDR1 ENHRY, CDR2 SYGVKD. CDR3 sequence: CAISEDHPTTDTQYF. The CDR3, as DNA: TGTGCCATCAGTGAGGATCACCCAACCACAGATACGCAGTATTTT.

The V and J genes are TRBV28 and TRBJ1-4; D gene unclear. CDR1 and CDR2 (germline): MDHEN, SYDVKM. The CDR3 sequence is 12 residues long. Trimming removed 7 bases at V and 8 bases at J, with 11 bases between. The CDR3 spells CASTTHGEKLFF. The DNA of the CDR3 is TGTGCCAGCACCACCCACGGGGAAAAACTGTTTTTT. The entire variable domain, with the rest obtained from reference TRBV28 and TRBJ1-4, is as follows: DVKVTQSSRYLVKRTGEKVFLECVQDMDHENMFWYRQDPGLGLRLIYFSYDVKMKEKGDIPEGYSVSREKKERFSLILESASTNQTSMYLCASTTHGEKLFFGSGTQLSVL.

J is TRBJ1-5 and V is TRBV18, with 8 nucleotides matching TRBD1. The CDR3 extends over 15 amino acids. The J segment lost 4 bases and the V segment lost 3 bases, leaving 5 bases of the junction unmatched. Germline CDR1 and CDR2: KGHSH and LQKENI. The DNA of the CDR3 is TGTGCCAGCTCACCCGGGACAGGCCTAAATCAGCCCCAGCATTTT. Its translation is CASSPGTGLNQPQHF.

This clone was observed once. J is TRBJ1-3 and V is TRBV11-2; D not resolved. V gave up 0 bases and J gave up 0 bases, with 3 bases separating them. The CDR3 is 14 residues long. Germline V CDR1 and CDR2: SGHAT, FQNNGV. CDR3 residues: CASSLDGSGNTIYF. The CDR3 DNA reads TGTGCCAGCAGCTTAGACGGCTCTGGAAACACCATATATTTT.

The V and J genes are TRBV15 and TRBJ1-2; tentative D call: TRBD1 (6 bases). The V and J ends lost 7 bases and 4 bases respectively, with 16 bases between them. This CDR3 has 14 residues. The germline V gene encodes CDR1 LNHNV and CDR2 YYDKDF (reference sequence). The CDR3 loop reads CATTPIRGTYGYTF. CDR3 DNA sequence: TGTGCCACCACTCCAATAAGGGGGACCTATGGCTACACCTTC. Drawing the rest from reference TRBV15 and TRBJ1-2, the complete variable domain is DAMVIQNPRYQVTQFGKPVTLSCSQTLNHNVMYWYQQKSSQAPKLLFHYYDKDFNNEADTPDNFQSRRPNTSFCFLDIRSPGLGDTAMYLCATTPIRGTYGYTFGSGTRLTVV.

This chain uses TRBV18 with TRBJ2-7, with 8 bases aligning to TRBD2. The length of the CDR3 is 15 residues. With 0 bases clipped from V and 2 bases from J, the junction kept 3 bases outside the gene matches. Germline V gene data show CDR1 as KGHSH and CDR2 as LQKENI. This CDR3 reads CASSPPAGAAYEQYF. In DNA, the CDR3 is TGTGCCAGCTCACCACCAGCGGGGGCCGCCTACGAGCAGTACTTC.

This clone was observed once. Here the CDR3 DNA reads TGTGCCAGCAGTCCGAGACGCCTGAATTCACCCCTCCACTTT. This codes for CASSPRRLNSPLHF. The chain couples TRBV6-5 to TRBJ1-6, with D hard to call. The CDR3 has 14 residues. The germline V and J ends were trimmed by 5 bases and 7 bases, with 12 bases remaining between them. Germline V gives CDR1 MNHEY, CDR2 SVGAGI.